Following are 19 T cell receptor beta chains from one sample sequenced in a study of lung T cells in sarcoidosis with Löfgren's syndrome. TCRdb ran MiXCR on the reads and lists one entry per CDR3 protein. The sample consists of 60,000 to 70,000 distinct CDR3 sequences, over 20% of them appearing once. Sequenced material: CD4+ T cells from PBMCs. These receptors were collected from a human donor with sarcoidosis (Löfgren's syndrome or another form), or a control subject (not recorded which).

There are a few counts of this clonotype. A much larger clone differs from this one at a single base, so this may be a read error. The V gene is TRBV6-1, the J gene TRBJ1-3, with 7 nucleotides matching TRBD1. In germline, CDR1 is MNHNS, CDR2 SASEGT. The CDR3 contains 14 residues. This chain's CDR3 is CASSGDSSGNAIYF. DNA for the CDR3: TGTGCCAGCAGTGGGGACAGCTCTGGAAACGCCATATATTTT.

This clonotype was recorded many times. This rearrangement joins TRBV28 to TRBJ1-2, with D maybe TRBD1 (5 bases). Trimming removed 3 bases at V and 7 bases at J, with 9 bases between. CDR3 length: 12 residues. Germline CDR1 is MDHEN and CDR2 is SYDVKM. CDR3 amino acids: CASSFREAGYTF. DNA of the CDR3: TGTGCCAGCAGTTTCAGGGAGGCTGGCTACACCTTC.

The genes are TRBV11-2 and TRBJ2-3; TRBD2 is a possible D gene (5 bases). The CDR3 is 17 residues long. CDR1 and CDR2 (germline): SGHAT, FQNNGV. Trimming shortened V by 0 bases and J by 2 bases, and 15 bases separated the two germline ends. CDR3 DNA: TGTGCCAGCAGCTTAGATCCTCTCGGAGGTTCCACAGATACGCAGTATTTT. It specifies CASSLDPLGGSTDTQYF.

This chain uses TRBV4-2 with TRBJ1-3; no reliable D call. CDR1 LGHNA and CDR2 YNFKEQ come from the germline V gene. V was trimmed by 1 base and J by 2 bases, leaving 9 bases between them. CDR3 length equals 15 residues. CDR3 amino acids: CASSQGNSPGNTIYF. In DNA form, the CDR3 reads TGTGCCAGCAGCCAAGGTAACAGTCCTGGAAACACCATATATTTT.

This clonotype was detected many times. V and J are TRBV7-9 and TRBJ1-1; D uncertain. The CDR3 length is 12 residues. Germline CDR1 SEHNR, CDR2 FQNEAQ (reference sequence). V lost 1 base and J 11 bases, leaving 11 bases between the germline ends. CDR3 in amino acids: CASSLVSSWAFF. CDR3 DNA sequence: TGTGCCAGCAGCTTAGTTTCCAGCTGGGCTTTCTTT.

This clonotype occurred many times. The rearrangement joins TRBV20-1 to TRBJ1-2; D might be TRBD1 (5 bases). The germline CDR1 and CDR2 sequences are DFQATT and SNEGSKA (reference sequence). Trimming shortened V by 3 bases and J by 6 bases, and 20 bases separated the two germline ends. The CDR3 has 15 residues. CDR3 nucleotide sequence: TGCAGTGCTAGGGGGGAGACAACCCGTCGGAATGGCTACACCTTC. Protein sequence: CSARGETTRRNGYTF.

The table lists this clonotype with many counts. For the CDR3, the DNA is TGCAGCGTTGCGGAAGGCCTTAAGGCCCAGTTCTTC. It encodes CSVAEGLKAQFF. This chain joins TRBV29-1 and TRBJ2-1; no definite D call. Trimming took off 4 bases at V and 13 bases at J, with 17 bases between the two ends. This CDR3 contains 12 residues. Germline values: CDR1 SQVTM, CDR2 ANQGSEA.

The rearrangement joins TRBV7-2 to TRBJ1-3; D gene ambiguous. The germline V and J ends were trimmed by 2 bases and 0 bases, with 5 bases remaining between them. Germline assignment: CDR1 SGHTA and CDR2 FQGNSA. This CDR3 has 14 amino acids. The CDR3 DNA follows: TGTGCCAGCAGCTTAAGTTACTCTGGAAACACCATATATTTT. It is translated as CASSLSYSGNTIYF. Filled out from reference TRBV7-2 and TRBJ1-3, the complete variable domain reads GAGVSQSPSNKVTEKGKDVELRCDPISGHTALYWYRQSLGQGLEFLIYFQGNSAPDKSGLPSDRFSAERTGGSVSTLTIQRTQQEDSAVYLCASSLSYSGNTIYFGEGSWLTVV.

The table lists this clonotype with many counts. The chain is built from TRBV29-1 and TRBJ1-5, with a weak D call TRBD1 (5 bases). Trimming removed 4 bases from V and 1 base from J, with 8 bases in between. Germline CDR1 reads SQVTM; CDR2 reads ANQGSEA. This CDR3 has 13 amino acids. CDR3 sequence reads: CSVGGGSNQPQHF. CDR3 nucleotide sequence: TGCAGCGTTGGCGGGGGGAGCAATCAGCCCCAGCATTTT.

As regards this clonotype: A much larger clone sits a single nucleotide away, making a read error possible. The rearrangement joins TRBV20-1 to TRBJ2-4; weak D call: TRBD2 (6 bases). Between the trimmed V and J ends, which lost 5 bases and 1 base, there was a span of 12 bases. This CDR3 has 14 residues. The germline gives CDR1 DFQATT, CDR2 SNEGSKA (reference sequence). CDR3 protein: CSAEFGTAKNIQYF. The CDR3 DNA reads as TGCAGTGCTGAGTTTGGGACTGCCAAAAACATTCAGTACTTC.

This clonotype was counted many times. In DNA, the CDR3 is TGCAGTGCTAGAGACTCGACTAGCCCTTACAATGAGCAGTTCTTC. Translation: CSARDSTSPYNEQFF. This chain connects TRBV20-1 to TRBJ2-1, with 7 bases identical to TRBD2. Looked up from germline, CDR1 is DFQATT and CDR2 is SNEGSKA (reference sequence). Losses at the gene ends were 0 bases for V and 4 bases for J; bases not matched to a gene: 6. The CDR3 sequence is 15 residues long.

This chain uses TRBV7-9 with TRBJ2-2, with unresolved D. The CDR3 loop spans 14 amino acids. From germline, CDR1 is SEHNR and CDR2 FQNEAQ (reference sequence). Trimming removed 2 bases from V and 2 bases from J, with 6 bases in between. The CDR3 DNA reads as TGTGCCAGCAGCTTATTACAAAACACCGGGGAGCTGTTTTTT. This encodes CASSLLQNTGELFF.

This chain joins TRBV4-1 and TRBJ1-4; the D gene is possibly TRBD1 (5 bases). The CDR3 sequence is 18 residues long. Deletions cut 4 bases from V and 0 bases from J, with 18 bases between. The germline gives CDR1 MGHRA, CDR2 YSYEKL. CDR3 coding DNA: TGCGCCAGCAGCCGAGGGACTTACATCCGGGCAACTAATGAAAAACTGTTTTTT. This codes for CASSRGTYIRATNEKLFF.

The gene calls are TRBV18 and TRBJ2-1; maybe TRBD1 (6 bases). The CDR3 consists of 15 residues. Trimming stripped 5 bases from V and 3 bases from J, with 14 bases between. Germline CDR1 and CDR2: KGHSH and LQKENI. DNA for the CDR3: TGTGCCAGCTCAAGACGGACAGCAGTCTACAATGAGCAGTTCTTC. Protein sequence: CASSRRTAVYNEQFF.

The V gene is TRBV7-9, the J gene TRBJ2-5; TRBD1 matches at 8 bases. This CDR3 is built from 15 residues. CDR1 and CDR2 (germline): SEHNR, FQNEAQ (reference sequence). V shed 2 bases and J 5 bases; nucleotides not matched to a gene: 7. The CDR3 is CASSLCDRGWETQYF. The CDR3 DNA follows: TGTGCCAGCAGCTTATGCGACAGGGGTTGGGAGACCCAGTACTTC.

This clonotype was recorded many times. V usage is TRBV20-1 and J usage is TRBJ2-5, with D perhaps assigned TRBD1 or TRBD2 (6 bases each). Germline CDR1 reads DFQATT; CDR2 reads SNEGSKA (reference sequence). The CDR3 contains 13 residues. Trimming took off 3 bases at V and 5 bases at J, with 13 bases between the two ends. The CDR3 bases are TGCAGTGCTAGTGAGCAGGGGAGGGAGACCCAGTACTTC. Protein sequence: CSASEQGRETQYF.

Comments on this clonotype: Given a much more abundant clone one base away, this may be a read error. This chain links TRBV12-3 or TRBV12-4 with TRBJ1-5; 8 bases fit TRBD1. There are 15 residues in the CDR3. V lost 5 bases to trimming and J lost 6 bases; unmatched junction nucleotides: 9. This CDR3 is CASSPGGRRGQPQHF. Written as DNA, the CDR3 is TGTGCCAGCAGTCCAGGGGGCCGCAGGGGTCAGCCCCAGCATTTT.

This clonotype was found once. One base away lies a much larger clone, so this may be a sequencing read error. V gene TRBV12-3 or TRBV12-4 combines with J gene TRBJ1-1; possible D gene TRBD1, 5 bases. The CDR3 sequence is 15 residues long. The DNA of the CDR3 is TGTGCCAGCAGTGTGTGGGGACTGAGAAACAATGAAGCTTTCTTT. It yields the protein CASSVWGLRNNEAFF.

This clonotype was counted a few times. This sequence joins TRBV2 and TRBJ2-7; D might be TRBD1 or TRBD2, each matching 5 bases. V lost 3 bases, J lost 7 bases, and 22 bases lay in between. The CDR3 extends over 16 amino acids. Per the germline V gene, CDR1 is SNHLY and CDR2 is FYNNEI. CDR3 in amino acids: CASSDVGTIGLREQYV. The CDR3 bases are TGTGCCAGCAGTGATGTGGGGACCATCGGGTTGCGTGAGCAGTACGTC.